These 4 T cell receptor beta chains originate from one sample sequenced in a study of shared clonotypes between healthy human individuals. Naive CD8 cells comprised CD45RO-negative, CCR7-positively selected cells, excluding terminally differentiated effector memory CD45RA+ cells. Produced via immunoSEQ multiplex PCR; TCRdb's table is partial and in-frame only. The table includes fewer than 850,000 clones, 96% detected once. Material: naive CD8+ T cells sorted from blood. Receptor source: a man under 40 in good health.

In the case of this clone: Other nucleotide sequences from this sample produce the same CDR3. The CDR3 region has the DNA TGTGCCAGCAGCTTGGGGTTAGCTAGCACAGATACGCAGTATTTT. Its translation is CASSLGLASTDTQYF. This chain links TRBV5-4 with TRBJ2-3, with D hard to call. V dropped 0 bases and J dropped 0 bases, with 8 bases sitting between them. CDR1 is SGHNT and CDR2 is YYREEE in the germline V gene (reference sequence). The CDR3 spans 15 residues.

The chain links TRBV7-9 to TRBJ1-1; the D is unclear. This CDR3 region has 13 residues. Germline CDR1 SEHNR, CDR2 FQNEAQ (reference sequence). The V end lost 5 bases, the J end lost 8 bases, and 15 bases lay between the germline ends. In nucleotides, the CDR3 is TGTGCCAGCAGCGAATCTTATTCGGGCGAAGCTTTCTTT. Its translation: CASSESYSGEAFF.

J is TRBJ2-1 and V is TRBV9; a weak D match, TRBD2 (6 bases). Germline V CDR1 and CDR2: SGDLS, YYNGEE. The CDR3 is 16 residues long. V shed 0 bases and J shed 5 bases, with 15 bases lying between them. The CDR3 nucleotides read TGTGCCAGCAGCGTAGAAGCGGGTTTACTCGACAATGAGCAGTTCTTC. It translates to CASSVEAGLLDNEQFF.

CDR3 bases: TGTGCCAGCAGCTTCCGGGACAGGGGGCTCGACGAGCAGTACTTC. It encodes CASSFRDRGLDEQYF. The rearrangement joins TRBV7-6 to TRBJ2-7; TRBD1 matches at 12 bases. Germline lookup yields CDR1 SGHVS and CDR2 FNYEAQ. There are 15 residues in the CDR3. Trimming removed 3 bases from V and 5 bases from J; junction bases left unmatched: 5.